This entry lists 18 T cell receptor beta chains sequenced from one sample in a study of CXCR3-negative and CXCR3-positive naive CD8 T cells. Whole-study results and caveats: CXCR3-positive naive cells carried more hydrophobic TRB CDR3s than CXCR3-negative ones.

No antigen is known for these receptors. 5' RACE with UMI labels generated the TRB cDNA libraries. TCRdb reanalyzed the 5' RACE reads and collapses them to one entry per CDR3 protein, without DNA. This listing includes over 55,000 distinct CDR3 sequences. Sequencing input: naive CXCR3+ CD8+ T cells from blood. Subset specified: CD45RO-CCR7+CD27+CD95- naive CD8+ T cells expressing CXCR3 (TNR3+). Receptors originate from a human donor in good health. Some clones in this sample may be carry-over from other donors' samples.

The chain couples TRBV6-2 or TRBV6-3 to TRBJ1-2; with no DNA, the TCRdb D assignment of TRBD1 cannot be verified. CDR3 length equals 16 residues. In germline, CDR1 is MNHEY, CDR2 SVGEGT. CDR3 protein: CASRLFTGNPRDGYTF.

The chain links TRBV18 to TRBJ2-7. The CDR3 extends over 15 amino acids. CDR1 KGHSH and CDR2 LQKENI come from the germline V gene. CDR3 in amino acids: CASSPAGDLTYEQYF. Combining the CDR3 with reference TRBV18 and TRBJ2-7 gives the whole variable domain NAGVMQNPRHLVRRRGQEARLRCSPMKGHSHVYWYRQLPEEGLKFMVYLQKENIIDESGMPKERFSAEFPKEGPSILRIQQVVRGDSAAYFCASSPAGDLTYEQYFGPGTRLTVT.

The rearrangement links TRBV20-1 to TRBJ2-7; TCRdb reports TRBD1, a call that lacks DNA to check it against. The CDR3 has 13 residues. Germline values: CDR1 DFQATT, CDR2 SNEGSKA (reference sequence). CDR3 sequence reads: CSARVQGSYEQYF.

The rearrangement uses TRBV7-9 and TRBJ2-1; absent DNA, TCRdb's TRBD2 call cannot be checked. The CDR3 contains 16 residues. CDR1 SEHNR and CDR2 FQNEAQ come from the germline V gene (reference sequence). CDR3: CASISPGTSAYNEQFF.

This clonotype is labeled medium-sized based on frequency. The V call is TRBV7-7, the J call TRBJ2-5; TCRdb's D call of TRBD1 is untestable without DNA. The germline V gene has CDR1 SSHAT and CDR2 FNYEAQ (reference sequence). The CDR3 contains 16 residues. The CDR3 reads CASSRTDRGQLQTQYF.

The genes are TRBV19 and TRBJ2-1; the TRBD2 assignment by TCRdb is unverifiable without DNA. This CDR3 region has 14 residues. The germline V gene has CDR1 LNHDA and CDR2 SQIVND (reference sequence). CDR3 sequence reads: CASSPGTSRREQFF.

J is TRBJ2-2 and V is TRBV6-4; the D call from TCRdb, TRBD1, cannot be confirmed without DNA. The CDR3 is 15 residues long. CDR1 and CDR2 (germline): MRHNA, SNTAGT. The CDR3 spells CASSGGQANTGELFF.

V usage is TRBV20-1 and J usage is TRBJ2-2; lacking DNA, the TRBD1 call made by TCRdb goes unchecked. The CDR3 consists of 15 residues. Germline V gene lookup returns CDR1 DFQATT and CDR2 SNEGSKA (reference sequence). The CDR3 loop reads CSAHGQGMVTGELFF.

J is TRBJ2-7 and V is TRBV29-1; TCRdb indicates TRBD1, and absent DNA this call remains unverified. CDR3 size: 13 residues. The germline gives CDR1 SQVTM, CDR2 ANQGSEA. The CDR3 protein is CSATGTGEYEQYF.

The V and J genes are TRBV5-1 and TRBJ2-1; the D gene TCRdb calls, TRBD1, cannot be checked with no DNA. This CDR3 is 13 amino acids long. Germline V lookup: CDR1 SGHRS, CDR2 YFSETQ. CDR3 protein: CASSPTPGNEQFF.

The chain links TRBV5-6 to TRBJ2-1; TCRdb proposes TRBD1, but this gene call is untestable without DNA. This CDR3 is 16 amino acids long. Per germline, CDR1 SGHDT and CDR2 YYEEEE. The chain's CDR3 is CASSLPPRTLVDEQFF.

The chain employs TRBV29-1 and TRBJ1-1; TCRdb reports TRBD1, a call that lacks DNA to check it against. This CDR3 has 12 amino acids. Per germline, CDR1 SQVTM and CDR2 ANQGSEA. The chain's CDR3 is CSVEAGGLGAFF. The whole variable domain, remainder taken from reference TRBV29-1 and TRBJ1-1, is SAVISQKPSRDICQRGTSLTIQCQVDSQVTMMFWYRQQPGQSLTLIATANQGSEATYESGFVIDKFPISRPNLTFSTLTVSNMSPEDSSIYLCSVEAGGLGAFFGQGTRLTVV.

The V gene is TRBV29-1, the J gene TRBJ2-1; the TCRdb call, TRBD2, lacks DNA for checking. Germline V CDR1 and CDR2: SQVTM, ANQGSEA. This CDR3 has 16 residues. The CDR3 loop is CSVEDGTSGSYNEQFF.

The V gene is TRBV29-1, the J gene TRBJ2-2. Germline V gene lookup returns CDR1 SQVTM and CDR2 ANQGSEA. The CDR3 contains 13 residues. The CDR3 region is CSVTEANTGELFF.

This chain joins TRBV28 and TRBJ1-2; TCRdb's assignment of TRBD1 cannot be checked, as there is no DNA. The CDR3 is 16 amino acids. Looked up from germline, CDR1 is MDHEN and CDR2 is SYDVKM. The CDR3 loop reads CASSLGRGHVRVGYTF.

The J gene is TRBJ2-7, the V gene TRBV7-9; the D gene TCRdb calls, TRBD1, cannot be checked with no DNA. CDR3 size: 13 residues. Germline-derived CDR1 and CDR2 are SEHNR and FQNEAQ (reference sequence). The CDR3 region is CASTEQGGYEQYF.

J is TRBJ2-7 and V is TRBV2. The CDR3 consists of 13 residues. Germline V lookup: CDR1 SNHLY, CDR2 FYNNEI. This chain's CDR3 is CASSESSSYEQYF.

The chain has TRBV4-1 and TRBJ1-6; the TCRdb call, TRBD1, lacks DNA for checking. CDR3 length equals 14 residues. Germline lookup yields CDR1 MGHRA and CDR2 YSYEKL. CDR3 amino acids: CASSQGGQGSPLHF.